A single T cell receptor beta chain is shown here with its context. Its antigen remains undetermined. There are no base qualities to consult, and no much larger clone falls within one base. Libraries were built with the immunoSEQ multiplex PCR assay. For the multiplex PCR, a mixture combining 60 forward primers for TCR Vbeta segments and 13 reverse primers for TCR Jbeta segments was used. A multiplex PCR assay on genomic DNA amplified the CDR3 region of rearranged TCR beta genes. The amplified TCR beta libraries were sequenced on the Illumina HiSeq System as 87-base-pair reads. On the study's bioinformatics: A later analysis counted approximately 84 million unique TCR beta chains across the 650 to 800 repertoires, and around 12 million of these chains were shared by at least two donors. Raw reads were error-corrected and collapsed into unique sequences with a nearest-neighbor algorithm that merged closely related sequences to remove PCR and sequencing errors. CDR3 sequences were aligned to IMGT reference sequences to assign V, D and J gene segments. For a sequence to be retained, at least a six-nucleotide match to both a V gene segment and a J gene segment was required. Rearrangements were called productive when the CDR3 lacked stop codons and stayed in frame with V and J; all others were non-productive. CDR3 was defined by IMGT convention, running from the second conserved V-encoded cysteine to the conserved J-encoded phenylalanine. The earlier analysis of 500 to 750 of the donors excluded any sequence lacking an unambiguous match to a single V gene segment. An earlier analysis of several hundred of the donors called V segments functional above 56.7% productive rearrangements and segregating when the between-donor standard deviation exceeded 5%. To diagnose cytomegalovirus status from the catalog of TCR beta chain sequences, a statistical classification framework was built. In a later analysis, TCR nucleotide sequences were compared against IMGT/GENE-DB human TR gene sequences so that V and J genes could be assigned. In a later analysis, CDR3 sequences and most-parsimonious VDJ recombination scenarios were assigned using the TCRdist pipeline. A later analysis defined each TCR beta chain by its CDR3 amino acid sequence plus V-gene family, and excluded reads lacking a unique V-gene family. As a way to deal with suspected cross-contamination and a sequencing artifact, a later analysis dropped 450 to 600 nucleotide sequences that were highly shared and had low generation probability. A later analysis calculated a clonal expansion index for each public chain from normalized within-repertoire ranks of inferred template counts. Generation probabilities in a later analysis came from a VDJ recombination model fitted to out-of-frame rearrangements, and those results were checked against IGoR. A later analysis scored TCR-TCR, TCR-HLA and TCR-CMV co-occurrence with hypergeometric tests, applying a repertoire-size bias correction to TCR pairs. To estimate false discovery rates, a later analysis permuted the HLA or CMV assignments 20 times. In a later analysis, co-occurring TCRs were grouped using DBSCAN, with TCRdist sequence similarity added in when clustering inside HLA-allele-positive subsets. Repertoires with fewer than 30,000 or more than 120,000 public chains were left out of co-occurrence clustering, as were about five repertoires with anomalous nucleotide sharing. TCRdb limited this immuneACCESS table to in-frame rearrangements with V and J called. A share of clones is missing; checked studies link under half to unresolved V genes, and the rest is unexplained. The V and J calls and the clone size are those of that table, but D and trimming were determined from the DNA. The sample contains about 180,000 clones, over 75% of them found a single time. The ten largest account for over 2% of the sample.

This specimen comes from a study of cytomegalovirus exposure and HLA in healthy donors (dated by TCRdb to 2015 to 2018). For the wider study: In an earlier analysis of 587 of the donors, 250 to 300 Gb of sequence data and 90 million to 120 million unique TCR beta sequences from about 180 million T cells were reported. Around 300 gigabases of sequencing data and approximately 93 million unique TCR sequences were included in an early release covering about 600 HLA-typed donors. Of the 300 to 400 genotyped donors, 65% to 90% fell in the genetic ancestry cluster associated with self-reported Caucasian donors. The study aimed to test whether signatures of past pathogen exposure could be identified by cataloging public T cell receptors. Using immunosequencing, the study profiled T cell repertoires from 666 subjects and related those repertoires to cytomegalovirus serostatus. Besides the first cohort of hundreds of subjects, a separate validation cohort made up of 120 different subjects was used. To predict cytomegalovirus infection status, the study brought together high-throughput TCR immunosequencing, statistical association of individual TCRs with disease status, and machine learning. To study patterns of TCR occurrence, a later analysis re-analyzed previously published TCR beta repertoires from 600 to 750 donors and added high-resolution HLA genotyping. The later analysis used no new phenotypic data to find candidate immune exposures, relying instead on TCR beta sequences and their occurrence across donors. To decide whether each TCR beta V gene segment behaved as functional or pseudogenic, an earlier analysis of some 600 of the donors relied on high-throughput TCR beta sequencing. Alongside the repertoire data, information on donor age, sex, ethnicity and CMV serostatus was compiled. In a later genetic analysis, genome-wide SNP genotypes for about three fifths of the roughly 670 donors were used, and that subset was treated as a discovery cohort. All discovery cohort repertoires had been generated on a single sequencing platform. Class I and class II HLA loci were covered by the typing at four-digit resolution. Typing coverage varied by locus: roughly 629-640 donors for A, B, C, DRB1 and DQB1; roughly 520 for DQA1; more than 600 for DPA1; under 490 for DPB1. Four to six DR-DQ haplotypes were handled as single units for association and clustering, since linkage in the cohort was strong. On average, about 200,000 unique TCR beta nucleotide sequences were sequenced per donor among 350 to 400 genotyped donors of the cohort, with roughly a sixth of those sequences being non-productive. The full study reports these points: An earlier analysis of around 600 of the donors showed that most TCR beta V segments appeared in productive rearrangements either about 87% or about 30% of the time, which broadly matched IMGT annotations. According to a later analysis, most CMV-associated TCR beta chains appeared to be HLA-restricted, and the HLA associations seemed to be driven largely by CMV exposure. Some IMGT-functional V segments, including TRBV6-2 and TRBV6-3, could not be told apart with the 87-base-pair reads, so those segments were excluded. A later analysis found that HLA-associated TCR beta chains were more clonally expanded and had lower generation probabilities than equally common non-associated chains. In a later analysis, 16,951 TCR beta sequences were associated with specific HLA alleles at a false discovery rate of 0.05. Linkage disequilibrium might explain the correlated functional status among segregating V segments, but an unknown experimental factor could not be ruled out. A total of about 150 TCR beta chains were listed by the study as associated with cytomegalovirus. In a later genetic analysis, a missense DCLRE1C variant was associated with V-gene and J-gene trimming of TCR beta chains, and the association was replicated in an independent cohort. Roughly uniform sequencing depth across donors was assumed in presence/absence analyses, although this assumption may not hold. The authors suggested that the approach could potentially be extended to other disease states and immunological phenotypes. In a later analysis, TCR association rates were found to vary across HLA loci, with the most associated TCRs seen for DRB1 alleles and the fewest for HLA-C alleles. A later analysis reported that several top co-occurrence clusters appeared linked to parvovirus B19, influenza, CMV and Epstein-Barr virus. Strong co-occurrence of HLA alleles, especially DR and DQ, made assigning TCR associations to individual alleles difficult. While some public TCRs were present in many individuals, most TCR sequences turned up only very rarely across donors. Only TCR beta chains were sequenced in this cohort, and the absence of alpha or paired-chain data limited detectable features. A further reported finding was that TCR beta sequences accurately predicted the HLA-A and HLA-B alleles for most subjects in the first cohort. HLA typing was unavailable for some donors at each locus, so association tests used only the typed subset. The only immune exposure information available for the cohort was CMV serostatus. According to a later genetic analysis, donors in an Asian-associated ancestry cluster had fewer N-insertions in productive TCRs than the approximately 710-donor mean. In both the original and validation cohorts, the classifier was reported to diagnose cytomegalovirus status with high specificity and sensitivity. Three of the identified cytomegalovirus-associated TCR beta chains were confirmed in vitro to be specific for cytomegalovirus antigens. The sequencing pipeline was judged likely to have produced a cluster of highly shared sequence variants as a technical artifact. Because counts were too low, seventeen rarely observed V segments, including chromosome 9 orphons, were excluded from the earlier analysis of 587 of the donors.

The cohort comprised under 700 healthy bone marrow donors. All cohort members were sampled while nominally healthy, although unrecorded immune exposures were likely present. The donor tested CMV seronegative and was one of the 352 seronegative cohort members. Each donor provided a peripheral blood sample, and peripheral blood mononuclear cells were used for TCR beta sequencing. Genomic DNA was extracted from the blood cell samples with the Qiagen DNeasy Blood Extraction Kit. Taken from the germline V gene, the CDR1 and CDR2 loops are SGHVS and FQNEAQ. V is clipped by 2 bases and J by 1 base, and the sequence between their germline boundaries is 14 bases long. Spanning cysteine to phenylalanine, the CDR3 consists of 16 amino acids. Only the CDR3 portion is preserved as DNA: 48 bases, with reading frame beginning at the first base.

In this chain, TRBV7-8 is recombined with TRBJ2-5; possibly the D gene is TRBD1, per 5 matching bases. This TCR came from a man aged 55 to 70 in good health and CMV-seronegative. Source material: PBMCs. The DNA reads TGTGCCAGCAGCTTAAGGGGAATGGGTCCCCAAGAGACCCAGTACTTC. This gives the protein CASSLRGMGPQETQYF.